This TCR beta chain was captured by sequencing in a study of blood T cell repertoires in COVID-19. Germline-derived CDR1 and CDR2 are SGHRS and YFSETQ. The J segment lost 7 bases and the V segment lost 3 bases, leaving 10 bases of the junction unmatched. This CDR3 has 16 residues. The data were produced by immunoSEQ multiplex PCR, yet TCRdb's version contains in-frame clones alone and is incomplete. This table holds some 150,000 clones, under 90% found once. The sample taken for sequencing was peripheral blood. The gene calls are TRBV5-1 and TRBJ2-1; 10 nucleotides line up with TRBD1. The receptor was derived from a human donor in a cohort sampled during active COVID-19. The CDR3 nucleotides read TGCGCCAGCAGCTACTCCGGGACAGGGGAATCTAATGAGCAGTTCTTC. This encodes CASSYSGTGESNEQFF.